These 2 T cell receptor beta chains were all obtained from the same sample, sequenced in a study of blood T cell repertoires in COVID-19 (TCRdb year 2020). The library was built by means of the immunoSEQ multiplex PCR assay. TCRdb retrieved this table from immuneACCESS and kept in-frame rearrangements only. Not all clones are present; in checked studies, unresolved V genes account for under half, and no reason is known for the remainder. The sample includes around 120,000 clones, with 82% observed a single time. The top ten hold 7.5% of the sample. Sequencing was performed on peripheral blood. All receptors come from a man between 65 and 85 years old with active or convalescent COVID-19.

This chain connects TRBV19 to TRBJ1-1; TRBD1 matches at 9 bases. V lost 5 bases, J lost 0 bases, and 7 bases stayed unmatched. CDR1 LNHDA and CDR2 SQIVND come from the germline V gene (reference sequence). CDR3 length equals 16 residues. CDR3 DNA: TGTGCCAGTAGTGGGCCTACAGGGGGCCTGAACACTGAAGCTTTCTTT. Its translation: CASSGPTGGLNTEAFF.

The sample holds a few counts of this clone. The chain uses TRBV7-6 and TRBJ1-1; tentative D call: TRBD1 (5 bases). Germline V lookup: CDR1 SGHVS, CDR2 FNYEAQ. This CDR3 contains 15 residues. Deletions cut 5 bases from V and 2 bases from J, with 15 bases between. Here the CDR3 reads CASSRVGGGNTEAFF. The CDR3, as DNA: TGTGCCAGCAGCAGAGTGGGGGGGGGTAACACTGAAGCTTTCTTT.